What follows describes a single T cell receptor (beta chain). Its antigen is still unknown. The data stem from a study of cytomegalovirus exposure and HLA in healthy donors. Points from the study as a whole: Earlier analysis yielded a pattern in which most TCR beta V segments were productive about 90% or about 30% of the time.

The PCR employed 60 Vbeta primers together with 13 Jbeta primers. The table came from immunoSEQ multiplex PCR; TCRdb's copy has only in-frame clones and leaves some out. This sample carries around 100,000 clones, with about 6.8% going to the ten biggest clones. The sample taken for sequencing was PBMCs. The source of this sequence is a man aged 35 to 55 in good health and CMV-seropositive.

In DNA, the CDR3 is TGTGCCAGCAGTATCAACAGGGGATCGGGGTACAATGAGCAGTTCTTC. As protein: CASSINRGSGYNEQFF. The chain employs TRBV6-4 and TRBJ2-1; TRBD1 matches 7 bases. From germline, CDR1 is MRHNA and CDR2 SNTAGT. V was pared by 5 bases and J by 4 bases, with 11 bases of the junction left unmatched. The CDR3 runs to 16 residues.